Below are 16 T cell receptor beta chains sequenced from a single sample in a study of identical twins (dated by TCRdb to 2016 to 2017). Receptor amplification or capture employed 5' RACE. The run used an Illumina HiSeq 2000. TCRdb redid the processing of the public reads, applying fastp at Q25 and MiXCR, and retained in-frame beta chains. Every entry covers one CDR3 protein and lists the most common genes and DNA from its rows. A total of a few hundred thousand distinct CDR3 sequences appear in this sample, more than 9% of them only once. The top ten constitute more than 2.5% of the sample. These data were likewise used in another study, on yellow fever vaccine responses in identical twins.

What was sequenced was PBMCs. These receptors all come from a woman aged 18-29 years in good health.

In its sample, this clonotype was seen many times. The chain is built from TRBV6-6 and TRBJ2-2, with no clear D. CDR3 length: 11 amino acids. V was trimmed by 7 bases and J by 5 bases, leaving 5 bases between them. Germline V gene sequence: CDR1 MNHNY, CDR2 SVGAGI (reference sequence). In nucleotides, the CDR3 is TGTGCCAGCACCCTTACCGGGGAGCTGTTTTTT. Residues: CASTLTGELFF.

This clonotype occurred a few times. CDR3 DNA sequence: TGTGCCAGCAGTTCTAACTACGTGGTAAATGAGCAGTACTTC. Its protein product is CASSSNYVVNEQYF. The chain uses TRBV12-3 or TRBV12-4 and TRBJ2-7; D is unresolved. CDR3 size: 14 residues. V was cut by 4 bases and J by 7 bases, with 17 bases left in between.

This clonotype was detected ten times or more. CDR3 nucleotides: TGTGCCAGCAGCTTAGATACCGGGACAGGGCGCGAGCAGTACTTC. Protein: CASSLDTGTGREQYF. This chain links TRBV7-2 with TRBJ2-7; TRBD1 matches at 9 bases. This CDR3 region has 15 residues. Germline CDR1 SGHTA, CDR2 FQGNSA. J lost 6 bases, V lost 1 base, and 7 bases had no gene match.

This sequence joins TRBV28 and TRBJ2-4, with 7 positions matching TRBD1. CDR1 and CDR2 from the germline V gene are MDHEN and SYDVKM. CDR3 length: 18 residues. V trimming: 3 bases; J trimming: 0 bases; junction bases outside the gene matches: 11. The CDR3 region is CASSFQRPGQRAKNIQYF. CDR3 nucleotide sequence: TGTGCCAGCAGTTTCCAAAGACCGGGACAGAGAGCCAAAAACATTCAGTACTTC.

V and J are TRBV6-2 or TRBV6-3 and TRBJ2-7, with a possible D match to TRBD2 (5 bases). The length of the CDR3 is 13 residues. Trimming pared 6 bases from V and 3 bases from J, leaving 12 bases between. CDR1 is MNHEY and CDR2 is SVGEGT in the germline V gene. CDR3 amino acids: CASRHRDDYEQYF. CDR3 DNA: TGTGCCAGCAGACACCGGGATGACTACGAGCAGTACTTC.

The chain recombines TRBV6-1 with TRBJ2-5, with D tentatively TRBD2 (6 bases). Per germline, CDR1 MNHNS and CDR2 SASEGT. Trimming pared 2 bases from V and 0 bases from J, leaving 13 bases between. This CDR3 is 16 amino acids long. CDR3 sequence reads: CASSEFGGAYQETQYF. As DNA, the CDR3 is TGTGCCAGCAGTGAATTTGGAGGGGCGTACCAAGAGACCCAGTACTTC.

This clonotype appeared many times. V gene TRBV4-2 combines with J gene TRBJ2-5; possible D gene TRBD2, 7 bases. Looked up from germline, CDR1 is LGHNA and CDR2 is YNFKEQ. Trimming removed 1 base from V and 7 bases from J, with 19 bases in between. The CDR3 totals 16 residues. The CDR3: CASSQVDRGAIGTQYF. DNA for the CDR3: TGTGCCAGCAGCCAAGTCGATCGGGGGGCCATAGGGACCCAGTACTTC.

The chain combines TRBV12-3 or TRBV12-4 with TRBJ1-4; D might be TRBD1 (5 bases). CDR3 size: 15 residues. Deletions cut 5 bases from V and 2 bases from J, with 12 bases between. The CDR3 DNA reads as TGTGCCAGCAGTCAGGGACGTCGGACTAATGAAAAACTGTTTTTT. Amino acids: CASSQGRRTNEKLFF.

This chain connects TRBV6-2 or TRBV6-3 to TRBJ2-1; 12 bases match TRBD2. This CDR3 comprises 15 residues. Germline CDR1 and CDR2: MNHEY and SVGEGT. V shed 2 bases and J 10 bases; nucleotides not matched to a gene: 6. The CDR3, as DNA: TGTGCCAGCAGTTACCGGCTAGCGGGAGGGTACGAGCAGTTCTTC. It yields the protein CASSYRLAGGYEQFF.

The table lists this clonotype with a few counts. This rearrangement joins TRBV16 to TRBJ2-7, with 9 bases lining up with TRBD1. Germline values: CDR1 KGHSY, CDR2 FQNENV. The length of the CDR3 is 16 residues. Unmatched junction bases numbered 13, after V lost 3 bases and J lost 7 bases. The CDR3 sequence is CASSQPSQQGAGEQYF. CDR3 DNA sequence: TGTGCCAGCAGCCAGCCTAGCCAACAGGGGGCCGGGGAGCAGTACTTC. The complete variable domain, with remaining parts taken from reference TRBV16 and TRBJ2-7, reads GEEVAQTPKHLVRGEGQKAKLYCAPIKGHSYVFWYQQVLKNEFKFLISFQNENVFDETGMPKERFSAKCLPNSPCSLEIQATKLEDSAVYFCASSQPSQQGAGEQYFGPGTRLTVT.

This clonotype occurred many times. The chain recombines TRBV7-3 with TRBJ2-3, with D unresolved. The V gene's germline CDR1 is SGHTA and CDR2 FQGTGA. The V end lost 7 bases, the J end lost 6 bases, and 20 bases lay between the germline ends. CDR3 length: 15 residues. In DNA, the CDR3 is TGTGCCAGCACCGCTTCCGCAGATCCTTTCGATACGCAGTATTTT. This sequence encodes CASTASADPFDTQYF.

This chain joins TRBV4-2 and TRBJ2-7, with 8 bases that match TRBD2. The CDR3 extends over 15 amino acids. The trim removed 0 bases at V and 4 bases at J, leaving 5 bases unmatched. Germline values: CDR1 LGHNA, CDR2 YNFKEQ. The CDR3 sequence: CASSQEFASGYEQYF. DNA of the CDR3: TGTGCCAGCAGCCAAGAGTTTGCTAGCGGGTACGAGCAGTACTTC.

This sequence joins TRBV4-1 and TRBJ2-1; D may match TRBD1 or TRBD2 (5 bases each). CDR1 and CDR2 from the germline V gene are MGHRA and YSYEKL. Trimming cost V 6 bases and J 5 bases, with 23 bases left between them. This CDR3 contains 17 residues. The CDR3 here is CASRPIGPGPANNEQFF. DNA of the CDR3: TGCGCCAGCAGACCCATAGGACCGGGACCAGCTAACAATGAGCAGTTCTTC.

Many counts were recorded for this clonotype. This chain joins TRBV11-2 and TRBJ1-5, with D uncertain. This CDR3 spans 17 amino acids. The ends were cut back, 0 bases at V and 2 bases at J, with 14 bases in the middle. Germline CDR1 reads SGHAT; CDR2 reads FQNNGV. The CDR3 protein is CASSLDKADKGNQPQHF. Written as DNA, the CDR3 is TGTGCCAGCAGCTTAGACAAGGCCGATAAGGGCAATCAGCCCCAGCATTTT. The variable domain in full, completed from reference TRBV11-2 and TRBJ1-5, reads EAGVAQSPRYKIIEKRQSVAFWCNPISGHATLYWYQQILGQGPKLLIQFQNNGVVDDSQLPKDRFSAERLKGVDSTLKIQPAKLEDSAVYLCASSLDKADKGNQPQHFGDGTRLSIL.

This clonotype was recorded at least ten times. The V gene is TRBV2, the J gene TRBJ1-2, with 7 bases identical to TRBD1. The germline CDR1 and CDR2 sequences are SNHLY and FYNNEI. CDR3 size: 13 residues. The junction had 9 bases not matched to a gene; V was cut back by 10 bases and J by 4 bases. CDR3 sequence (DNA): TGTGCCACCCGTGGACAGGACATCTATGGCTACACCTTC. Translated, it gives CATRGQDIYGYTF.

The table lists this clonotype with many counts. V and J are TRBV7-9 and TRBJ2-7; D perhaps matches TRBD1 (6 bases). CDR3 length equals 14 residues. Trimming removed 5 bases at V and 2 bases at J, with 13 bases between. Germline CDR1 is SEHNR and CDR2 is FQNEAQ (reference sequence). The CDR3 DNA is TGTGCCAGCAGCCCCCGACAGGCGACCTACGAGCAGTACTTC. Protein sequence: CASSPRQATYEQYF.